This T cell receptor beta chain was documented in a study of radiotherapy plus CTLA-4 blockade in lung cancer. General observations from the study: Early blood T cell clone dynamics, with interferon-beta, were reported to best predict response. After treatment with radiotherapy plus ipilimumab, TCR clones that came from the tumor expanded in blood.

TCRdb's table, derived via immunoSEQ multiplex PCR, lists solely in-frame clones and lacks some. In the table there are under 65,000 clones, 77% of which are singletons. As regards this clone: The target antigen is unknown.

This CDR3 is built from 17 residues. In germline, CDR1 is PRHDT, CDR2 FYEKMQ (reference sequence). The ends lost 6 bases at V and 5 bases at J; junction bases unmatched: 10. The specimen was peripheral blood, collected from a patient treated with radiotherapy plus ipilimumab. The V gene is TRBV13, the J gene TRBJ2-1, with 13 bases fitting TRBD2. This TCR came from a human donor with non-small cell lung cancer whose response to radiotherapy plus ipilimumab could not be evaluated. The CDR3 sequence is CASSRRLAGGENNEQFF. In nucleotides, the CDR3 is TGTGCCAGCAGTCGACGACTAGCGGGAGGAGAGAACAATGAGCAGTTCTTC.